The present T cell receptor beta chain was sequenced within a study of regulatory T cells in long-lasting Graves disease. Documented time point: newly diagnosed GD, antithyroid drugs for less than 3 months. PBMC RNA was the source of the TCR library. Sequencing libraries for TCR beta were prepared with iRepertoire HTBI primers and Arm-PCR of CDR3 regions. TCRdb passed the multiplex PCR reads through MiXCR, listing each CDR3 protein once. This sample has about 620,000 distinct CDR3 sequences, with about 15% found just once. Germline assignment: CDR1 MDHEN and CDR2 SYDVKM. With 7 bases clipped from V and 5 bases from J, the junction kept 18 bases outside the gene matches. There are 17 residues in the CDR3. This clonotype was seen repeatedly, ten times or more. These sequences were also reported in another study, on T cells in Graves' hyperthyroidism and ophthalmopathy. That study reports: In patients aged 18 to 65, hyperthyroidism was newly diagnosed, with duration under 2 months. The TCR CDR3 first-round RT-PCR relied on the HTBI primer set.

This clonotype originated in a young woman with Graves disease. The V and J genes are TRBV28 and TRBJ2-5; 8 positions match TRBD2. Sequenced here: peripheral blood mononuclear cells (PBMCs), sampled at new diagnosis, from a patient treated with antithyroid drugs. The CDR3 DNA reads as TGTGCCAGCACTAGCGGGCTAGCCGCTACACTGTGGGAGACCCAGTACTTC. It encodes CASTSGLAATLWETQYF.